These 32 T cell receptor beta chains originate from one sample sequenced in a study of blood T cells in healthy people across ages. Using a J-beta primer mix together with a sample-barcoded 5' primer, a second PCR was run for about 6 to 11 cycles. TCRdb reprocessed the 5' RACE reads via MiXCR and lists one record per CDR3 protein. The repertoire includes around 850,000 distinct CDR3 sequences, under 40% of them detected once, and roughly 13% sits in the top ten. Sequenced sample: blood. These receptors came from a man between 18 and 29 years old in good health.

This clonotype was found many times. The V call is TRBV7-3, the J call TRBJ2-3, with 8 bases that match TRBD2. V trimming: 1 base; J trimming: 5 bases; junction bases outside the gene matches: 5. Looked up from germline, CDR1 is SGHTA and CDR2 is FQGTGA. The CDR3 spans 15 residues. CDR3 region: CASSLSGGRGDTQYF. The CDR3 bases are TGTGCCAGCAGCTTAAGCGGGGGGCGGGGAGATACGCAGTATTTT.

The chain recombines TRBV9 with TRBJ2-6; D may correspond to TRBD1 or TRBD2 (5 bases each). Germline values: CDR1 SGDLS, CDR2 YYNGEE. The length of the CDR3 is 17 residues. The V and J ends lost 1 base and 0 bases respectively, with 11 bases between them. The CDR3 sequence is CASSVSRDDSGANVLTF. CDR3 coding DNA: TGTGCCAGCAGCGTATCCAGGGACGACTCTGGGGCCAACGTCCTGACTTTC.

This clonotype was detected ten times or more. The genes are TRBV25-1 and TRBJ2-7; 8 bases map to TRBD1. CDR1 is MGHDK and CDR2 is SYGVNS in the germline V gene. Trimming cost V 1 base and J 4 bases; bases outside gene matches: 3. The CDR3 runs 14 residues. The CDR3 sequence is CASSESGGIYEQYF. DNA of the CDR3: TGTGCCAGCAGTGAATCAGGGGGCATATACGAGCAGTACTTC.

The rearrangement joins TRBV20-1 to TRBJ2-3; 11 nucleotides match TRBD2. Germline V gives CDR1 DFQATT, CDR2 SNEGSKA (reference sequence). The CDR3 sequence is 13 residues long. J gave up 8 bases and V 3 bases, and 4 bases lay outside the gene matches. Here the CDR3 reads CSASKGTSGTQYF. As DNA, the CDR3 is TGCAGTGCTAGTAAGGGGACTAGCGGTACGCAGTATTTT.

The V call is TRBV12-3 or TRBV12-4, the J call TRBJ1-1, with D tentatively TRBD1 (5 bases). The CDR3 spans 14 residues. Trimming pared 5 bases from V and 4 bases from J, leaving 14 bases between. CDR3 nucleotides: TGTGCCAGCAGTCGCGGGGCTGGAGGCACTGAAGCTTTCTTT. Translation gives CASSRGAGGTEAFF.

This clonotype was counted at least ten times. V and J are TRBV5-1 and TRBJ2-6; D might be TRBD1 (6 bases). CDR1 SGHRS and CDR2 YFSETQ come from the germline V gene. CDR3 length equals 17 residues. V gave up 4 bases and J gave up 0 bases, with 14 bases separating them. The CDR3 here is CASSLGDTLSGANVLTF. CDR3 DNA: TGCGCCAGCAGCCTTGGGGACACTCTCTCTGGGGCCAACGTCCTGACTTTC.

V gene TRBV12-3 or TRBV12-4 combines with J gene TRBJ1-2; the D gene is possibly TRBD1 (6 bases). V was cut by 6 bases and J by 0 bases, with 17 bases left in between. The CDR3 consists of 16 residues. CDR3 sequence: CASSRGWTDPNYGYTF. Written as DNA, the CDR3 is TGTGCCAGCAGCCGCGGTTGGACAGATCCTAACTATGGCTACACCTTC.

Ten or more counts support this clonotype. The CDR3 nucleotides read TGCAGCGTTGAAGGGCTAGCGGGGGGCAAGTCCTACGAGCAGTACTTC. Translation: CSVEGLAGGKSYEQYF. This chain joins TRBV29-1 and TRBJ2-7, with 11 bases that match TRBD2. The germline gives CDR1 SQVTM, CDR2 ANQGSEA. V lost 1 base to trimming and J lost 1 base; unmatched junction nucleotides: 6. There are 16 residues in the CDR3.

This clonotype appeared a few times. The CDR3 here is CASSQLTGALAEAFF. As DNA, the CDR3 is TGCGCCAGCAGCCAATTGACAGGGGCGTTAGCTGAAGCTTTCTTT. The chain recombines TRBV4-3 with TRBJ1-1, with TRBD1 matching 8 bases. The CDR3 runs 15 residues. V gave up 2 bases and J gave up 6 bases; unmatched junction bases: 8. Germline CDR1 is LGHNA and CDR2 is YSLEER.

Concerning this clonotype: This may be a read error: a much more frequent sequence differs by one nucleotide. The V and J genes are TRBV6-1 and TRBJ2-1, with TRBD1 as a possible D gene (5 bases). The CDR3 sequence is 12 residues long. Deletions cut 6 bases from V and 12 bases from J, with 15 bases between. Germline V lookup: CDR1 MNHNS, CDR2 SASEGT. CDR3 nucleotides: TGTGCCAGCAGCGAGGACATATATGGGCAGTTCTTC. Its protein product is CASSEDIYGQFF.

This sequence joins TRBV20-1 and TRBJ2-5; 7 positions match TRBD2. Looked up from germline, CDR1 is DFQATT and CDR2 is SNEGSKA (reference sequence). Trimming removed 1 base from V and 11 bases from J; junction bases left unmatched: 25. This CDR3 region has 18 residues. The CDR3 sequence: CSARASPELAWSYNEQYF. CDR3 in DNA: TGCAGTGCTAGAGCTTCCCCCGAACTAGCGTGGTCCTACAATGAGCAGTACTTC.

This clonotype was recorded many times. The genes are TRBV12-3 or TRBV12-4 and TRBJ1-2; D possibly corresponds to TRBD1 (5 bases). V gave up 2 bases and J gave up 1 base, with 14 bases separating them. CDR3 length: 16 residues. The CDR3: CASSLMGETVNYGYTF. The CDR3 DNA sequence: TGTGCCAGCAGTTTAATGGGGGAGACAGTTAACTATGGCTACACCTTC.

This clonotype was recorded a few times. The chain couples TRBV12-3 or TRBV12-4 to TRBJ1-2; weak D call: TRBD1 (5 bases). V lost 6 bases and J 4 bases, leaving 21 bases between the germline ends. This CDR3 has 16 residues. CDR3 coding DNA: TGTGCCAGCAGCCGGGACCGGGCGGGCGTTGGCTATGGCTACACCTTC. Amino acid sequence: CASSRDRAGVGYGYTF.

This clonotype was found many times. The chain couples TRBV5-1 to TRBJ2-5; D unclear. V lost 0 bases and J lost 4, with 19 bases in between. CDR1 and CDR2 (germline): SGHRS, YFSETQ. CDR3 size: 17 residues. This chain's CDR3 is CASSLASLRPNGETQYF. CDR3 DNA sequence: TGCGCCAGCAGCTTGGCCTCCTTACGCCCGAACGGAGAGACCCAGTACTTC.

A few counts support this clonotype. The chain combines TRBV10-3 with TRBJ2-7, with D possibly TRBD1 on 6 matching bases. Per the germline V gene, CDR1 is ENHRY and CDR2 is SYGVKD. V lost 10 bases and J lost 2, with 12 bases in between. This CDR3 has 12 residues. The CDR3 DNA follows: TGTGCCACCAAGGACAGAGCCTACGAGCAGTACTTC. Its protein is CATKDRAYEQYF.

This clonotype was seen a handful of times. This chain links TRBV5-5 with TRBJ2-5; D not certain. Trimming removed 0 bases at V and 5 bases at J, with 11 bases between. Per the germline V gene, CDR1 is SGHKS and CDR2 is YYEKEE (reference sequence). This CDR3 comprises 14 residues. The CDR3 sequence is CASSLADPSETQYF. The CDR3 DNA is TGTGCCAGCAGCTTGGCGGATCCGTCGGAGACCCAGTACTTC.

This rearrangement joins TRBV7-9 to TRBJ1-5; TRBD1 might be the D (6 bases). V lost 2 bases and J lost 9, with 11 bases in between. Germline V gene sequence: CDR1 SEHNR, CDR2 FQNEAQ (reference sequence). The CDR3 covers 13 residues. CDR3 sequence reads: CASSLMDSRPQHF. The CDR3 DNA reads as TGTGCCAGCAGCTTAATGGACAGTCGGCCCCAGCATTTT.

Note on this clonotype: A much larger clone lies one base from this, so it may be a read error. The CDR3 region is CASSRVGVGKNIQYF. Here the CDR3 DNA reads TGTGCCAGCAGCCGCGTGGGAGTAGGCAAAAACATTCAGTACTTC. J is TRBJ2-4 and V is TRBV7-9; a possible D gene is TRBD2 (5 bases). CDR3 size: 15 residues. The germline V and J ends were trimmed by 5 bases and 3 bases, with 14 bases remaining between them. Germline V gene data show CDR1 as SEHNR and CDR2 as FQNEAQ (reference sequence).

The rearrangement joins TRBV20-1 to TRBJ1-5; D is uncertain. Trimming pared 0 bases from V and 7 bases from J, leaving 10 bases between. The CDR3 has 13 residues. CDR1 is DFQATT and CDR2 is SNEGSKA in the germline V gene (reference sequence). The CDR3 region is CSAREESGQPQHF. The CDR3 DNA reads TGCAGTGCTAGAGAGGAATCGGGCCAGCCCCAGCATTTT.

The chain is built from TRBV12-3 or TRBV12-4 and TRBJ2-7; D is tentatively TRBD1 or TRBD2 (7 bases each). The CDR3 loop spans 14 amino acids. V lost 3 bases to trimming and J lost 5 bases, with 14 bases between them. The CDR3 protein is CASSLAGGTDEQYF. Here the CDR3 DNA reads TGTGCCAGCAGTTTGGCCGGGGGGACAGACGAGCAGTACTTC.

The chain uses TRBV20-1 and TRBJ1-1; D call uncertain. Trimming pared 0 bases from V and 1 base from J, leaving 12 bases between. Germline V gives CDR1 DFQATT, CDR2 SNEGSKA (reference sequence). The CDR3 is 15 residues long. CDR3 protein: CSARDLAAPNTEAFF. CDR3 coding DNA: TGCAGTGCTAGAGATCTGGCAGCCCCGAACACTGAAGCTTTCTTT.

As for this clonotype: An end of the junction does not agree with germline; a read error may underlie this. The V gene is TRBV7-2, the J gene TRBJ2-3; 9 positions agree with TRBD2. Germline-derived CDR1 and CDR2 are SGHTA and FQGNSA. This CDR3 has 16 residues. DNA for the CDR3: TGTGCCAGCAGATACACTAGCGGGCTTCCCACAGATACGCGGTATTTT. Its translation is CASRYTSGLPTDTRYF.

This clonotype occurred a few times. This chain links TRBV11-2 with TRBJ1-1; a possible D gene is TRBD1 (5 bases). The CDR3 covers 13 residues. Trimming removed 5 bases at V and 4 bases at J, with 11 bases between. Per the germline V gene, CDR1 is SGHAT and CDR2 is FQNNGV. The CDR3 bases are TGTGCCAGCAGCGCAGGGAGGCGCACTGAAGCTTTCTTT. It is translated as CASSAGRRTEAFF.

The sample holds a few counts of this clonotype. The V call is TRBV20-1, the J call TRBJ1-6, with TRBD1 matching over 11 bases. The CDR3 has 16 amino acids. Germline V lookup: CDR1 DFQATT, CDR2 SNEGSKA (reference sequence). CDR3 protein: CSSPGGTGGSFSPLHF. CDR3 bases: TGCAGCAGCCCTGGGGGGACAGGGGGTAGTTTTTCACCCCTCCACTTT.

In regard to this clonotype: A much larger clone is a single base away; this may be a read error. The rearrangement joins TRBV2 to TRBJ2-1, with D possibly being TRBD2 (5 bases). The germline V gene encodes CDR1 SNHLY and CDR2 FYNNEI. V was pared by 10 bases and J by 15 bases, with 19 bases between. CDR3 size: 11 residues. The CDR3 region is CAIIHDYVGFF. Here the CDR3 DNA reads TGTGCCATCATTCATGACTACGTCGGGTTCTTC.

This clonotype was seen only a few times. This rearrangement joins TRBV20-1 to TRBJ1-6, with 8 bases fitting TRBD1. V was pared by 5 bases and J by 9 bases, with 3 bases of the junction left unmatched. CDR3 length: 12 residues. Germline V lookup: CDR1 DFQATT, CDR2 SNEGSKA (reference sequence). The chain's CDR3 is CSAGQGPSPLHF. For the CDR3, the DNA is TGCAGTGCTGGACAGGGACCTTCACCCCTCCACTTT.

The chain joins TRBV6-6 to TRBJ2-2; perhaps TRBD1 as D (6 bases). This CDR3 is 15 amino acids long. V gave up 6 bases and J gave up 3 bases, with 14 bases separating them. The germline CDR1 and CDR2 sequences are MNHNY and SVGAGI (reference sequence). CDR3 sequence: CASRPPTGHTGELFF. As DNA, the CDR3 is TGTGCCAGCAGGCCCCCCACAGGGCACACCGGGGAGCTGTTTTTT.

This clonotype was counted many times. V and J are TRBV7-2 and TRBJ2-3, with D uncertain. V was shortened by 5 bases and J by 3 bases, with 12 bases between the two germline ends. The CDR3 runs to 14 residues. CDR1 is SGHTA, CDR2 FQGNSA, per germline. The CDR3 here is CASSPETVTDTQYF. The CDR3 region has the DNA TGTGCCAGCAGCCCAGAAACAGTAACAGATACGCAGTATTTT. Filled out from reference TRBV7-2 and TRBJ2-3, the complete variable domain reads GAGVSQSPSNKVTEKGKDVELRCDPISGHTALYWYRQSLGQGLEFLIYFQGNSAPDKSGLPSDRFSAERTGGSVSTLTIQRTQQEDSAVYLCASSPETVTDTQYFGPGTRLTVL.

V is TRBV6-5 and J is TRBJ1-2, with D perhaps TRBD1 (5 bases). CDR3 length: 17 amino acids. V was pared by 0 bases and J by 1 base, with 15 bases between. Per the germline V gene, CDR1 is MNHEY and CDR2 is SVGAGI. The CDR3 protein is CASSYSQTATVNYGYTF. In DNA, the CDR3 is TGTGCCAGCAGTTACTCCCAAACCGCGACAGTTAACTATGGCTACACCTTC.

The chain links TRBV3-1 to TRBJ2-7, with unresolved D. There are 13 residues in the CDR3. CDR1 is LGHDT and CDR2 is YNNKEL in the germline V gene (reference sequence). V shed 1 base and J shed 6 bases, with 10 bases lying between them. The CDR3 loop reads CASSQARSGEQYF. DNA of the CDR3: TGTGCCAGCAGCCAAGCCAGGAGTGGCGAGCAGTACTTC.

This chain links TRBV20-1 with TRBJ1-2; tentatively, D is TRBD1 (6 bases). CDR1 is DFQATT and CDR2 is SNEGSKA in the germline V gene (reference sequence). The CDR3 runs 16 residues. V shed 1 base and J shed 10 bases, with 25 bases lying between them. The CDR3 reads CSARVIPPGQGKDYTF. CDR3 sequence (DNA): TGCAGTGCTAGAGTGATACCCCCCGGGCAGGGGAAGGACTACACCTTC.

The table lists this clonotype with a few counts. The gene calls are TRBV2 and TRBJ1-1; D not resolved. V shed 8 bases and J shed 1 base, with 11 bases lying between them. Germline assignment: CDR1 SNHLY and CDR2 FYNNEI. This CDR3 comprises 13 residues. The DNA of the CDR3 is TGTGCCAGCCCCGCCGAGGGGAACACTGAAGCTTTCTTT. Encoded protein: CASPAEGNTEAFF. Full variable domain (outside the CDR3, taken from reference TRBV2 and TRBJ1-1): EPEVTQTPSHQVTQMGQEVILRCVPISNHLYFYWYRQILGQKVEFLVSFYNNEISEKSEIFDDQFSVERPDGSNFTLKIRSTKLEDSAMYFCASPAEGNTEAFFGQGTRLTVV.